The source of this T cell receptor (beta chain) is a study of cytomegalovirus exposure and HLA in healthy donors. Concerning this clone itself: What it binds is not known.

Study-wide results and caveats: A further, later analysis showed that HLA-associated TCR beta chains (compared with equally common others) were more clonally expanded.

The study ran its PCR with 60 Vbeta and 13 Jbeta primers. Sequenced by immunoSEQ multiplex PCR; TCRdb stores in-frame clones only, minus some. The data contain 150,000 to 200,000 clones, 75% to 85% of them singletons. This CDR3 has 15 residues. The V gene's germline CDR1 is SGDLS and CDR2 YYNGEE. J gave up 4 bases and V 5 bases, and 8 bases lay outside the gene matches. The sample was PBMCs. This chain connects TRBV9 to TRBJ1-3; 8 nucleotides agree with TRBD1. The clonotype was recovered from a woman aged 25 to 39 in good health and CMV-seronegative. The CDR3 DNA reads TGTGCCAGCAGGGACGACAGGGGTGCGGGAAACACCATATATTTT. As protein: CASRDDRGAGNTIYF.